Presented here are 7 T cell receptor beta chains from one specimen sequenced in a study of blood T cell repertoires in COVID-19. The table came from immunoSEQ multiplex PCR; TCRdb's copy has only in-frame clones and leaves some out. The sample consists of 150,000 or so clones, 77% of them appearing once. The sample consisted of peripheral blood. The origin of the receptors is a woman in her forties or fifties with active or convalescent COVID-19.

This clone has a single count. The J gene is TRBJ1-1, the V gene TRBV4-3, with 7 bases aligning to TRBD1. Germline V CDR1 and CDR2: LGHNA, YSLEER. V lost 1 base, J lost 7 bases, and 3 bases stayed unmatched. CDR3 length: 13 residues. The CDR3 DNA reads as TGCGCCAGCAGCCAAGGGGGGGACAGTGAAGCTTTCTTT. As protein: CASSQGGDSEAFF.

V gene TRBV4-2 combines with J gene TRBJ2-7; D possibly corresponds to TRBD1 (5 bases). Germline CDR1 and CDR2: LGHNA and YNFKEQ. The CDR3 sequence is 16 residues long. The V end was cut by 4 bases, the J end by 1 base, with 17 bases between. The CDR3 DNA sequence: TGTGCCAGCAGCCCCGGACAACCGTACCCGTCCTACGAGCAGTACTTC. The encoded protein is CASSPGQPYPSYEQYF.

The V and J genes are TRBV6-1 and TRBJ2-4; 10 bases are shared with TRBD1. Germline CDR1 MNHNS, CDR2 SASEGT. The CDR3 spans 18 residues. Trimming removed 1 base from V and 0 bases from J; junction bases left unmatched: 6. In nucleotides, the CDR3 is TGTGCCAGCAGTGAAGGACAGGGGGCGAGTCTAGCCAAAAACATTCAGTACTTC. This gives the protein CASSEGQGASLAKNIQYF.

CDR3: CASSLDSNQPQHF. DNA of the CDR3: TGTGCCAGCAGCTTAGATAGTAATCAGCCCCAGCATTTT. The J gene is TRBJ1-5, the V gene TRBV7-2; D gene uncertain. Trimming took 1 base from V and 4 from J, leaving 5 bases between them. CDR3 length: 13 amino acids. Per the germline V gene, CDR1 is SGHTA and CDR2 is FQGNSA.

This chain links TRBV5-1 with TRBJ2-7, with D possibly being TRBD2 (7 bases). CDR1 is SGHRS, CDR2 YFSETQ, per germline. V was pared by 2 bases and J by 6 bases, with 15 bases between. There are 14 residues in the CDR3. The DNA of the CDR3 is TGCGCCAGCAGCTTCGAGGGGGGGCCATCCGAGCAGTACTTC. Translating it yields CASSFEGGPSEQYF.

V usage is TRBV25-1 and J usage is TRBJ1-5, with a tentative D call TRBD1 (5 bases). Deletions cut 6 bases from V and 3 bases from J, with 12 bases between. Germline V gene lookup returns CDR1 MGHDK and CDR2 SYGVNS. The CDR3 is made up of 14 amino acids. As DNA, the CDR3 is TGTGCCAGCAGAAAAGACAGATACAATCAGCCCCAGCATTTT. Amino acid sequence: CASRKDRYNQPQHF.

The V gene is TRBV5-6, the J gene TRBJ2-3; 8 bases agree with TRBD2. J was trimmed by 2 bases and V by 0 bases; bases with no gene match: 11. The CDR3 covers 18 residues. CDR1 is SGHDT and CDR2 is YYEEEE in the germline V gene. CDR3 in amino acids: CASSLEVLRGDLTDTQYF. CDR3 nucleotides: TGTGCCAGCAGCTTGGAGGTTCTGCGGGGGGACCTCACAGATACGCAGTATTTT. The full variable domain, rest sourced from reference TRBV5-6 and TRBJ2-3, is DAGVTQSPTHLIKTRGQQVTLRCSPKSGHDTVSWYQQALGQGPQFIFQYYEEEERQRGNFPDRFSGHQFPNYSSELNVNALLLGDSALYLCASSLEVLRGDLTDTQYFGPGTRLTVL.